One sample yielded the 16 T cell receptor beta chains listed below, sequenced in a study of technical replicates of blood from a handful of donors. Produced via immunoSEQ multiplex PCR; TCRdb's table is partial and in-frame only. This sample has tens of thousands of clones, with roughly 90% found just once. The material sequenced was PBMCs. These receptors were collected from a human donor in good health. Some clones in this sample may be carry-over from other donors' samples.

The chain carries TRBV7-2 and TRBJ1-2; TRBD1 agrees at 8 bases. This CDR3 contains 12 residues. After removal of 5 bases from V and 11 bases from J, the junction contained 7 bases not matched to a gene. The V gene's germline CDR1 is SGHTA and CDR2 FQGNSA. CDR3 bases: TGTGCCAGCAGCGTGCGACAGGGGTTTTACACCTTC. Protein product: CASSVRQGFYTF. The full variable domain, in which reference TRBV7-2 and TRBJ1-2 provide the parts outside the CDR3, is GAGVSQSPSNKVTEKGKDVELRCDPISGHTALYWYRQSLGQGLEFLIYFQGNSAPDKSGLPSDRFSAERTGGSVSTLTIQRTQQEDSAVYLCASSVRQGFYTFGSGTRLTVV.

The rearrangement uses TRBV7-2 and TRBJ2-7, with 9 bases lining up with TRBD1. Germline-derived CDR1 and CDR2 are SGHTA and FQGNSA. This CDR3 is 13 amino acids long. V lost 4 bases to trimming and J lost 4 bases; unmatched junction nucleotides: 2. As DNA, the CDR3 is TGTGCCAGCAGCTCCGGGACAGGGTACGAGCAGTACTTC. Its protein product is CASSSGTGYEQYF.

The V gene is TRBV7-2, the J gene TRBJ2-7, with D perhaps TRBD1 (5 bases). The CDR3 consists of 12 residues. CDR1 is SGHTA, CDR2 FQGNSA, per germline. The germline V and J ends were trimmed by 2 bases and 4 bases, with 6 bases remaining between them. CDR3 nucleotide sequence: TGTGCCAGCAGCTTATCAGGGTACGAGCAGTACTTC. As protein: CASSLSGYEQYF.

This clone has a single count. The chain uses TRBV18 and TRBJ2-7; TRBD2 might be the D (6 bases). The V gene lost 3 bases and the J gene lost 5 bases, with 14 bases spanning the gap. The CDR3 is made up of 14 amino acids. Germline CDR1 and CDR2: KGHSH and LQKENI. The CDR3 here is CASSPDAGFDEQYF. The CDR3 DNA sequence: TGTGCCAGCTCACCCGACGCGGGGTTTGACGAGCAGTACTTC.

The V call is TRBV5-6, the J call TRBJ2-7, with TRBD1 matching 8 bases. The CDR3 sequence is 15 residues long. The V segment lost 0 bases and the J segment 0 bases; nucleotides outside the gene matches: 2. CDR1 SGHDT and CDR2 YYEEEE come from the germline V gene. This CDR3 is CASSLGQGSSYEQYF. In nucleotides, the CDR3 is TGTGCCAGCAGCTTGGGACAGGGGTCCTCCTACGAGCAGTACTTC.

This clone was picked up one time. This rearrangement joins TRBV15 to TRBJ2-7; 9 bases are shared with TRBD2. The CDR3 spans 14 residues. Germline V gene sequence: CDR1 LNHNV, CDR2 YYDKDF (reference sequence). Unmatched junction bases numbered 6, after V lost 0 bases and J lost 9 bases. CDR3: CATSRELAGEGQYF. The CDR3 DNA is TGTGCCACCAGCAGAGAACTAGCGGGTGAGGGGCAGTACTTC. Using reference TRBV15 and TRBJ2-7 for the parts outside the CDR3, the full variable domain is DAMVIQNPRYQVTQFGKPVTLSCSQTLNHNVMYWYQQKSSQAPKLLFHYYDKDFNNEADTPDNFQSRRPNTSFCFLDIRSPGLGDTAMYLCATSRELAGEGQYFGPGTRLTVT.

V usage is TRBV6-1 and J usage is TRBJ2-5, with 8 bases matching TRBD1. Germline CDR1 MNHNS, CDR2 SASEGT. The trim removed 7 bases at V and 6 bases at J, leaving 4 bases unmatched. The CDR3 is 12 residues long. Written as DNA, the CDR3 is TGTGCCAGCACCACAGGGGGGCAGACCCAGTACTTC. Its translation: CASTTGGQTQYF.

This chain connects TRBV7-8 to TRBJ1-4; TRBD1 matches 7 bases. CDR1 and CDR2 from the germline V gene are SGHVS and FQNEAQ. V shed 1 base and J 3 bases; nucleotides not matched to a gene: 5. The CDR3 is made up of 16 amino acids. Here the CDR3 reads CASSLEQGIANEKLFF. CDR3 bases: TGTGCCAGCAGCTTAGAACAGGGGATCGCTAATGAAAAACTGTTTTTT. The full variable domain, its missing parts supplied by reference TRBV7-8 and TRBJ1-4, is GAGVSQSPRYKVAKRGQDVALRCDPISGHVSLFWYQQALGQGPEFLTYFQNEAQLDKSGLPSDRFFAERPEGSVSTLKIQRTQQEDSAVYLCASSLEQGIANEKLFFGSGTQLSVL.

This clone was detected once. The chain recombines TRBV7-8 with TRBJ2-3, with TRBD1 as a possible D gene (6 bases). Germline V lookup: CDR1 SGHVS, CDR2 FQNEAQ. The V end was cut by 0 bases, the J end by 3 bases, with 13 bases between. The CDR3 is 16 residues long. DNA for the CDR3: TGTGCCAGCAGCTTAGCGTTTCGAGGGGGTACAGATACGCAGTATTTT. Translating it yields CASSLAFRGGTDTQYF.

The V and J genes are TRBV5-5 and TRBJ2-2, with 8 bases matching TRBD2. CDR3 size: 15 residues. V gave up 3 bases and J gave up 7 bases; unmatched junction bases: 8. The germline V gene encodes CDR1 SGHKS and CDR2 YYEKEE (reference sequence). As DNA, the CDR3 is TGTGCCAGCAGCTCCAGCGGGAGCTTAATCGGGGAGCTGTTTTTT. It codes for CASSSSGSLIGELFF.

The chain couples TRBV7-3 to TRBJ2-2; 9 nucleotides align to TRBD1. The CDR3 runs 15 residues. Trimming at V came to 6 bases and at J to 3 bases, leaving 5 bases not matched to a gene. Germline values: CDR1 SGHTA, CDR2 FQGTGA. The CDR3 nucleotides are TGTGCCAGCAGAGAGGGGACAGGGCACACCGGGGAGCTGTTTTTT. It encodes CASREGTGHTGELFF.

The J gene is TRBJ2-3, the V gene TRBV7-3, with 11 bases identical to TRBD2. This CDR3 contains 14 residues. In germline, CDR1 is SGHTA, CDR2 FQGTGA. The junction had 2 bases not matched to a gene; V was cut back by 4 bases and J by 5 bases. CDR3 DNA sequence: TGTGCCAGCAGCTCCGGGACTAGCGGAGATACGCAGTATTTT. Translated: CASSSGTSGDTQYF. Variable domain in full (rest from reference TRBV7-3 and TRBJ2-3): GAGVSQTPSNKVTEKGKYVELRCDPISGHTALYWYRQSLGQGPEFLIYFQGTGAADDSGLPNDRFFAVRPEGSVSTLKIQRTERGDSAVYLCASSSGTSGDTQYFGPGTRLTVL.

CDR3 sequence (DNA): TGTGCCAGCAGCGTAACTGCTAGCGGGATACAAGGGGAGACCCAGTACTTC. This sequence encodes CASSVTASGIQGETQYF. The rearrangement joins TRBV9 to TRBJ2-5; 9 nucleotides match TRBD2. Germline-derived CDR1 and CDR2 are SGDLS and YYNGEE. The junction had 12 bases not matched to a gene; V was cut back by 1 base and J by 5 bases. There are 17 residues in the CDR3.

This chain's CDR3 is CASSQGPEATNEKLFF. As DNA, the CDR3 is TGCGCCAGCAGCCAAGGACCTGAGGCGACTAATGAAAAACTGTTTTTT. The gene calls are TRBV4-3 and TRBJ1-4; D gene unclear. Between the trimmed V and J ends, which lost 1 base and 2 bases, there was a span of 11 bases. This CDR3 contains 16 residues. Looked up from germline, CDR1 is LGHNA and CDR2 is YSLEER.

This chain's CDR3 is CAISEAGSSYNEQFF. The CDR3 bases are TGTGCCATCAGTGAGGCGGGGAGCTCCTACAATGAGCAGTTCTTC. The gene calls are TRBV10-3 and TRBJ2-1; TRBD2 is a possible D gene (6 bases). The CDR3 runs to 15 residues. Germline CDR1 ENHRY, CDR2 SYGVKD. The V end lost 2 bases, the J end lost 0 bases, and 8 bases lay between the germline ends.

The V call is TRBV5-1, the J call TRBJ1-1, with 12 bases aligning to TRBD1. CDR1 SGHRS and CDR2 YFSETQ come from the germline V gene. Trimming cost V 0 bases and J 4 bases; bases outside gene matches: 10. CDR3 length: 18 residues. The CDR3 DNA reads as TGCGCCAGCAGCTTGGCCGGGGGACAGGGGGCCGTCAGCACTGAAGCTTTCTTT. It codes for CASSLAGGQGAVSTEAFF.